A selection of T cell receptor beta chains follows, all from one sample in a study of monozygotic twins with inflammatory bowel disease. TCRdb reprocessed the 5' RACE reads, keeping one entry per CDR3 protein, no DNA. This sample contains more than 110,000 distinct CDR3 sequences. Source material: blood. These receptor sequences come from a human donor with ulcerative colitis or Crohn's disease, or a healthy co-twin of an affected twin (not recorded which). The CDR3 runs from the conserved cysteine through the conserved F or W.

J gene,V gene,CDR3 protein
TRBJ1-1,TRBV5-1,CASSLELGGATEAFF
TRBJ2-1,TRBV6-2/TRBV6-3,CASALARDSSYNEQFF
TRBJ2-1,TRBV28,CASKQPGHLQKQFF
TRBJ2-3,TRBV5-1,CASSLFLLDTQYF
TRBJ2-5,TRBV7-2,CASSLIAVQETQYF
TRBJ1-1,TRBV12-3/TRBV12-4,CASSFGQGVNTEAFF
TRBJ2-3,TRBV11-2,CASSSPRAGHTDTQYF
TRBJ2-7,TRBV5-4,CASSLEAQSSYEQYF
TRBJ2-1,TRBV5-4,CASSFGTSYNEQFF
TRBJ2-2,TRBV6-4,CASSDSTGHTGELFF
TRBJ2-1,TRBV27,CASSPNPGLADNEQFF
TRBJ2-7,TRBV28,CASRPGTGAYEQYF
TRBJ2-2,TRBV20-1,CSAEVPNTGELFF
TRBJ2-2,TRBV27,CASSELGTNTGELFF
TRBJ2-7,TRBV12-3/TRBV12-4,CASSFFEYSYEQYF
TRBJ2-7,TRBV20-1,CSARDLGLASYEQYF
TRBJ2-5,TRBV11-2,CASSLPLGTGVETQYF